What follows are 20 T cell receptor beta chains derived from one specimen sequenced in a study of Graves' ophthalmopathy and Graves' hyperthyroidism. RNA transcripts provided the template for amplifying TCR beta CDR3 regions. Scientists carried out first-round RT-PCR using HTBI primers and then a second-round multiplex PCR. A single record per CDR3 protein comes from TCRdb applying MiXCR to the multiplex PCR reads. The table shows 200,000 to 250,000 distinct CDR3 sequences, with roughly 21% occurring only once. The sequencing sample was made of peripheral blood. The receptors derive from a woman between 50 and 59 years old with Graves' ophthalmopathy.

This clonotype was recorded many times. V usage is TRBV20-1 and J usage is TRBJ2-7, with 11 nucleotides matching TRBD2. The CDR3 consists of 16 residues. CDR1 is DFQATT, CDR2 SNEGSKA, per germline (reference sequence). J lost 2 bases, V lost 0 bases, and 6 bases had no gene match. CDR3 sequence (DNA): TGCAGTGCTAGAGATATAGCGGGAGGGGACGCCTACGAGCAGTACTTC. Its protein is CSARDIAGGDAYEQYF.

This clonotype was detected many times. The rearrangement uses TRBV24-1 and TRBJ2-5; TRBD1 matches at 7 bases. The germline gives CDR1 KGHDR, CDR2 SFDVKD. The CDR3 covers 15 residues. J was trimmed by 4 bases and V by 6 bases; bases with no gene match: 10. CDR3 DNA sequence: TGTGCCACCAGTCGTGGGCGAGGGGGCAGAGAGACCCAGTACTTC. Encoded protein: CATSRGRGGRETQYF.

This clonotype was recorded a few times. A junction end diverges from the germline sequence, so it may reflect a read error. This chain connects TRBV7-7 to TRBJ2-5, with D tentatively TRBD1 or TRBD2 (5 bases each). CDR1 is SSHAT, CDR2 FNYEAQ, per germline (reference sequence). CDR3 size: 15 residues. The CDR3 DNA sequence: TGTGCTAGCAGCTCCTGGGACGGCCTCCAAGAGACCCAGTACTTC. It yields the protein CASSSWDGLQETQYF.

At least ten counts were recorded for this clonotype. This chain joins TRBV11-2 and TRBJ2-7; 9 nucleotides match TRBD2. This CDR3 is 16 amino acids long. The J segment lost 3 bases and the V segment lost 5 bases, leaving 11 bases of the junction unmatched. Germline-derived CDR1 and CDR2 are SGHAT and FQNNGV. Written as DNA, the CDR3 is TGTGCCAGCAGCAAAAGGATCCCGCGGGAGGGCTACGAGCAGTACTTC. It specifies CASSKRIPREGYEQYF.

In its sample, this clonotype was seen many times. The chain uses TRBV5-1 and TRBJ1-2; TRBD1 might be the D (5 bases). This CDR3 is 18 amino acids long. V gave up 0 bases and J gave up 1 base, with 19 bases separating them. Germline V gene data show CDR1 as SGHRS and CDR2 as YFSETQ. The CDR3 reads CASSLDLGGAYLNYGYTF. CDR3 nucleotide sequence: TGCGCCAGCAGCTTGGATCTTGGAGGGGCCTACCTTAACTATGGCTACACCTTC.

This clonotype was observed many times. CDR3 in DNA: TGCAGTGCTAGACTCTCGGGGACGGGATCCTACGAGCAGTACTTC. This codes for CSARLSGTGSYEQYF. V usage is TRBV20-1 and J usage is TRBJ2-7; D assignment may be TRBD1 or TRBD2 (5 bases each). The V end lost 2 bases, the J end lost 1 base, and 15 bases lay between the germline ends. Germline values: CDR1 DFQATT, CDR2 SNEGSKA (reference sequence). The CDR3 totals 15 residues.

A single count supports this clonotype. The CDR3 region has the DNA TGTGCCAGCAGTGCCGAGTCTTCGGGACCTTATGGCTACACCTTC. Translating it yields CASSAESSGPYGYTF. The rearrangement links TRBV12-3 or TRBV12-4 to TRBJ1-2; tentative D call: TRBD1 (5 bases). The CDR3 is 15 residues long. V gave up 5 bases and J gave up 5 bases, with 18 bases separating them.

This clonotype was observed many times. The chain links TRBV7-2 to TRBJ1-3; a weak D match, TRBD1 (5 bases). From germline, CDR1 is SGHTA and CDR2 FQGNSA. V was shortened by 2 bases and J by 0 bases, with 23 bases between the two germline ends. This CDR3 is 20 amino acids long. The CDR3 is CASSLQRPGGSAFSGNTIYF. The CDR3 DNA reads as TGTGCCAGCAGCTTACAGAGGCCGGGGGGGAGTGCGTTCTCTGGAAACACCATATATTTT. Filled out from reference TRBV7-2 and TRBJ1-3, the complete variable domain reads GAGVSQSPSNKVTEKGKDVELRCDPISGHTALYWYRQSLGQGLEFLIYFQGNSAPDKSGLPSDRFSAERTGGSVSTLTIQRTQQEDSAVYLCASSLQRPGGSAFSGNTIYFGEGSWLTVV.

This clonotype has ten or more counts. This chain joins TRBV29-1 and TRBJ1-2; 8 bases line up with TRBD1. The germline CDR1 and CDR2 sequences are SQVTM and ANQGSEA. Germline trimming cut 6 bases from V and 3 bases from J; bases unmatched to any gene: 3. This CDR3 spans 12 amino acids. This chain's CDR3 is CSVETGDYGYTF. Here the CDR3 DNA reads TGCAGCGTAGAGACAGGGGACTATGGCTACACCTTC.

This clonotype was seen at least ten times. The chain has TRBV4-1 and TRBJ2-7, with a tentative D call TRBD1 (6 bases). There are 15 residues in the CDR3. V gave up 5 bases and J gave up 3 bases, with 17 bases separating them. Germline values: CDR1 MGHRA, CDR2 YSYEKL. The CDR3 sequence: CASSSLPGALYEQYF. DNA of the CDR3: TGCGCCAGCAGCTCTCTCCCAGGGGCCCTCTACGAGCAGTACTTC.

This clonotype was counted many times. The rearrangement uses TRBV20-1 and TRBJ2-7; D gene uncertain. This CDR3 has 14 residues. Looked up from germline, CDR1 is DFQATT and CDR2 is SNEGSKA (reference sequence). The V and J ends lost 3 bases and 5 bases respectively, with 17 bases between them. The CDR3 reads CSARVTGKVHEQYF. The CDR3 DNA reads TGCAGTGCTAGGGTCACTGGGAAGGTCCACGAGCAGTACTTC.

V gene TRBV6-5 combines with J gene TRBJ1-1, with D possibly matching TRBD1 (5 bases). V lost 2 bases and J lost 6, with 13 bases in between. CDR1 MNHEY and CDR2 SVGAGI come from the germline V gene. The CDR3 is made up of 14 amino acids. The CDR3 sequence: CASSYDHRIAEAFF. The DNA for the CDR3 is TGTGCCAGCAGTTACGACCACAGGATAGCTGAAGCTTTCTTT.

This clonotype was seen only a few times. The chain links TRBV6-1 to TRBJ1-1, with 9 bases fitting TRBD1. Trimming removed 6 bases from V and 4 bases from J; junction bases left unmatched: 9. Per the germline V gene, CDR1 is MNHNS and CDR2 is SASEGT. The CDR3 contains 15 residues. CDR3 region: CASSDHGTGSTEAFF. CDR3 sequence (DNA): TGTGCCAGCAGCGATCACGGGACAGGGAGCACTGAAGCTTTCTTT.

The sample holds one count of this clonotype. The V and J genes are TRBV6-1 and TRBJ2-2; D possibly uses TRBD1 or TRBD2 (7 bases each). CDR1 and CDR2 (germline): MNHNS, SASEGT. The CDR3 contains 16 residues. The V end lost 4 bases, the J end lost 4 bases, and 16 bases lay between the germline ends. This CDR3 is CASSARGGTSTGELFF. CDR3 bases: TGTGCCAGCAGTGCCAGGGGGGGGACGAGCACCGGGGAGCTGTTTTTT.

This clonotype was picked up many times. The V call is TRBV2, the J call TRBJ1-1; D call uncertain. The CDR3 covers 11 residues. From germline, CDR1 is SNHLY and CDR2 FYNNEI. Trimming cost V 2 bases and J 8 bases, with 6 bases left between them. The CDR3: CASSEYREAFF. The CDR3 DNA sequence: TGTGCCAGCAGTGAATATAGAGAAGCTTTCTTT.

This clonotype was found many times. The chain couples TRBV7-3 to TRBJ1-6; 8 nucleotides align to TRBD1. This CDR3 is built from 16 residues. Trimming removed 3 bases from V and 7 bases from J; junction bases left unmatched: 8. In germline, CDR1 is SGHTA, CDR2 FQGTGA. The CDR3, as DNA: TGTGCCAGCAGCTTTCAGGGGGCTGCGAACAATTCACCCCTCCACTTT. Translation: CASSFQGAANNSPLHF.

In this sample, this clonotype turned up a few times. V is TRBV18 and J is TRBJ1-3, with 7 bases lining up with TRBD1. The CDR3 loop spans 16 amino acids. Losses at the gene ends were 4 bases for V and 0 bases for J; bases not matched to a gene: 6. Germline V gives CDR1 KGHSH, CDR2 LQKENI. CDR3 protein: CASSLKTGNSGNTIYF. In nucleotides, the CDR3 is TGTGCCAGCTCACTAAAGACAGGGAACTCTGGAAACACCATATATTTT.

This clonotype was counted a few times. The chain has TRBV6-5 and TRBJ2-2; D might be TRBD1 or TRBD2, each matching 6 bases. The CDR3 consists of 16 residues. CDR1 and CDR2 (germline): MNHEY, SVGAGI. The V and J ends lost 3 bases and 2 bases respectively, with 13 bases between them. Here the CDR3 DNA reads TGTGCCAGCAGTTATCGGGGGCTTGCAAACACCGGGGAGCTGTTTTTT. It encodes CASSYRGLANTGELFF.

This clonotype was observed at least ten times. The CDR3 loop reads CSANSLSGTSYEQYF. CDR3 DNA: TGCAGTGCTAACTCGCTCAGCGGGACTTCCTACGAGCAGTACTTC. The rearrangement links TRBV20-1 to TRBJ2-7; 7 positions agree with TRBD2. CDR3 size: 15 residues. Trimming removed 4 bases from V and 1 base from J; junction bases left unmatched: 10. Germline loops: CDR1 DFQATT, CDR2 SNEGSKA (reference sequence).

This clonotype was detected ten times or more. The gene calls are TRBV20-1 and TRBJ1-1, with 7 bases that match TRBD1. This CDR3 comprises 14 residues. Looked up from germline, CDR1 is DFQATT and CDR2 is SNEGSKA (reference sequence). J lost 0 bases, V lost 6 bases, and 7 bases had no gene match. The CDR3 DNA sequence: TGCAGTGCAGCGGGACAGTTTATGAACACTGAAGCTTTCTTT. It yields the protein CSAAGQFMNTEAFF.